The clone carrying this TCR beta chain has only a few counts. Seattle patients were enrolled during active infection and followed longitudinally. The sample belongs to a study of blood T cell repertoires in COVID-19. Turning to the study itself: PBMCs, B-cell-depleted T cells, or T cells were the source of the cDNA or gDNA that made up the material.

V was trimmed by 8 bases and J by 4 bases, leaving 14 bases between them. Germline lookup yields CDR1 SGHTA and CDR2 FQGTGA. The CDR3 totals 14 residues. The assay was immunoSEQ multiplex PCR, and TCRdb's table has in-frame clones only and misses some. The table records hundreds of thousands of clones, 75% to 90% of them present only once. This TCR came from a woman aged 70 to 79 with COVID-19, enrolled during active disease. Sample: peripheral blood. The J gene is TRBJ2-2, the V gene TRBV7-3, with D possibly being TRBD1 (6 bases). The CDR3 sequence: CASGRGRGTGELFF. CDR3 nucleotide sequence: TGTGCCAGCGGCAGGGGCCGGGGCACCGGGGAGCTGTTTTTT.